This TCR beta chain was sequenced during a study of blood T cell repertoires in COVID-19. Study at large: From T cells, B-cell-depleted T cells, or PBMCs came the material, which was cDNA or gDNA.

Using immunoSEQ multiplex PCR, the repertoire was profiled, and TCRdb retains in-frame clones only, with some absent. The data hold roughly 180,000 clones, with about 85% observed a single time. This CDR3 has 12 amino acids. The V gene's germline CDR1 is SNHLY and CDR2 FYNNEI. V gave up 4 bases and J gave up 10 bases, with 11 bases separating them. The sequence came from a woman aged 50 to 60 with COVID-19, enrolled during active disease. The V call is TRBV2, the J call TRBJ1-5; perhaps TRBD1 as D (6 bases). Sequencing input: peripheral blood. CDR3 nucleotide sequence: TGTGCCAGCAGTGGAAACAGGGAACCCCAGCATTTT. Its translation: CASSGNREPQHF.